The 9 T cell receptor beta chains given below trace back to one sample, sequenced in a study of blood T cell repertoires in COVID-19. TCRdb's copy holds only in-frame clones and misses some; the assay was immunoSEQ multiplex PCR. The repertoire has 25,000 to 30,000 clones, almost 90% of them found once; the top ten carry about 17%. The sequenced sample consisted of peripheral blood. These receptors were obtained from a man in his 70s with acute or convalescent COVID-19.

The rearrangement links TRBV7-2 to TRBJ2-7; the match to TRBD2 covers 10 bases. The V gene end was trimmed by 1 base and the J gene end by 9 bases; junction bases not matched to a gene: 15. CDR3 length equals 17 residues. Germline loops: CDR1 SGHTA, CDR2 FQGNSA. The CDR3 DNA reads TGTGCCAGCAGCTTAGGGGGCCCGGGACTAGCGTCTGTCATGCAGTACTTC. Its protein product is CASSLGGPGLASVMQYF.

This clone showed up just once. The CDR3 DNA sequence: TGTGCCAGCAGCTTCAGCGGGAACCGGCTCACCGGGGAGCTGTTTTTT. The encoded protein is CASSFSGNRLTGELFF. The chain recombines TRBV9 with TRBJ2-2; 7 positions match TRBD2. Trimming cost V 4 bases and J 4 bases; bases outside gene matches: 10. CDR1 and CDR2 (germline): SGDLS, YYNGEE. The CDR3 is 16 residues long.

The chain links TRBV7-2 to TRBJ2-1; TRBD2 might be the D (5 bases). CDR3 size: 13 residues. Between the trimmed V and J ends, which lost 5 bases and 3 bases, there was a span of 8 bases. The germline V gene encodes CDR1 SGHTA and CDR2 FQGNSA. CDR3 DNA sequence: TGTGCCAGCAGCCTCACTAGCTACAATGAGCAGTTCTTC. This sequence encodes CASSLTSYNEQFF.

This chain connects TRBV29-1 to TRBJ1-1, with 10 bases that match TRBD1. The CDR3 is 15 amino acids. Germline lookup yields CDR1 SQVTM and CDR2 ANQGSEA. The V and J ends lost 3 bases and 8 bases, in that order; junction bases with no gene match: 12. The CDR3 region has the DNA TGCAGCGTTGATCTGGGACAGGGGCCCCGCGAGGAAGCTTTCTTT. It yields the protein CSVDLGQGPREEAFF.

The chain is built from TRBV5-4 and TRBJ2-1; D is perhaps TRBD1 (6 bases). This CDR3 spans 15 amino acids. CDR1 is SGHNT, CDR2 YYREEE, per germline (reference sequence). Trimming removed 2 bases from V and 2 bases from J, with 11 bases in between. CDR3 DNA sequence: TGTGCCAGCAGCTTCGGCACAGGGACCTACAATGAGCAGTTCTTC. Residues: CASSFGTGTYNEQFF.

The chain recombines TRBV4-3 with TRBJ1-1; TRBD1 agrees at 10 bases. From germline, CDR1 is LGHNA and CDR2 YSLEER. The CDR3 runs to 21 residues. After removal of 0 bases from V and 3 bases from J, the junction contained 19 bases not matched to a gene. The CDR3 here is CASSQDLSRQGASPRDTEAFF. The CDR3 coding sequence is TGCGCCAGCAGCCAAGATCTTTCCAGACAGGGGGCTTCCCCGAGGGACACTGAAGCTTTCTTT.

This chain uses TRBV19 with TRBJ1-1, with D possibly TRBD1 on 5 matching bases. This CDR3 has 11 amino acids. V dropped 7 bases and J dropped 3 bases, with 6 bases sitting between them. Germline CDR1 and CDR2: LNHDA and SQIVND (reference sequence). The CDR3 spells CASKGHTEAFF. CDR3 sequence (DNA): TGTGCCAGTAAGGGGCACACTGAAGCTTTCTTT. Full variable domain (rest looked up from reference TRBV19 and TRBJ1-1): DGGITQSPKYLFRKEGQNVTLSCEQNLNHDAMYWYRQDPGQGLRLIYYSQIVNDFQKGDIAEGYSVSREKKESFPLTVTSAQKNPTAFYLCASKGHTEAFFGQGTRLTVV.

The chain carries TRBV7-8 and TRBJ1-6; D is perhaps TRBD1 (5 bases). CDR3 length: 15 amino acids. Germline CDR1 SGHVS, CDR2 FQNEAQ. V lost 0 bases and J lost 6, with 9 bases in between. The CDR3 reads CASSLARVFNSPLHF. The DNA for the CDR3 is TGTGCCAGCAGCTTAGCCAGGGTTTTTAATTCACCCCTCCACTTT.

This chain connects TRBV12-5 to TRBJ1-1; D possibly corresponds to TRBD1 (6 bases). This CDR3 region has 13 residues. Germline V gene data show CDR1 as LGHNT and CDR2 as FRNRAP. The germline V and J ends were trimmed by 5 bases and 10 bases, with 17 bases remaining between them. CDR3 in amino acids: CASGGVNRVGAFF. CDR3 sequence (DNA): TGTGCTAGTGGTGGAGTGAACAGGGTCGGAGCTTTCTTT.